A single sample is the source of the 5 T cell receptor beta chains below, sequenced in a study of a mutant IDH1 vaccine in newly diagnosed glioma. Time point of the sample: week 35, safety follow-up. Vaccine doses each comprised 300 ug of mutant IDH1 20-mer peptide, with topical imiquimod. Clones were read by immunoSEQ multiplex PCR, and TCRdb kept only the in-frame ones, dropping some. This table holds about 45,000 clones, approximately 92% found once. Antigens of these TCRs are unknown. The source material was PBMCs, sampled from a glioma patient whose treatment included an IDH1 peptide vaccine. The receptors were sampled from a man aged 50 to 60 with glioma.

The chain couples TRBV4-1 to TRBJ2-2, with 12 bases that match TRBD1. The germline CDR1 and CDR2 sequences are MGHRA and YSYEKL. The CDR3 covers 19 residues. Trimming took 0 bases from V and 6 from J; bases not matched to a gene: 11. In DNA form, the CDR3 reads TGCGCCAGCAGCCAAGAGTCCCGCCGGGACAGGGGGCTGGCCGGGGAGCTGTTTTTT. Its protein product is CASSQESRRDRGLAGELFF.

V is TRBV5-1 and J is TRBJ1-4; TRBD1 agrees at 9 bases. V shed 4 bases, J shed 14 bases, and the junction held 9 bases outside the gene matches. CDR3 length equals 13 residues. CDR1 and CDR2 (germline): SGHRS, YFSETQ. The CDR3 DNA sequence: TGCGCCAGCAGCGCGCGGACAGGGGAACGGCTGTTTTTT. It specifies CASSARTGERLFF.

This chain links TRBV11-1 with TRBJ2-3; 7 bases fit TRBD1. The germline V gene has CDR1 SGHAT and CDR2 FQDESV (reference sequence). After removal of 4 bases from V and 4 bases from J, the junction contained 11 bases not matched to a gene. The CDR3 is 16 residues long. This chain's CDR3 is CASSSTTLQGSDTQYF. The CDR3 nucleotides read TGTGCCAGCAGCTCCACCACATTACAGGGGTCAGATACGCAGTATTTT.

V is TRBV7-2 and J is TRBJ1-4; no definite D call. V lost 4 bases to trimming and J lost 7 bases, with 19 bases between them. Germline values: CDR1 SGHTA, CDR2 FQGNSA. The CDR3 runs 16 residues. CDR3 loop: CASSSQRRGSGEKLFF. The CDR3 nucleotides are TGTGCCAGCAGCTCCCAGAGAAGAGGGTCGGGTGAAAAACTGTTTTTT.

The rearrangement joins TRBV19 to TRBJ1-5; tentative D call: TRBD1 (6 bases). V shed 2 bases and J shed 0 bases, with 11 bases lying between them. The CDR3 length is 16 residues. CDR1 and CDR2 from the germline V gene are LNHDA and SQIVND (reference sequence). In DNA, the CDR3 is TGTGCCAGTAGTATAAAGACAGGAGATAGCAATCAGCCCCAGCATTTT. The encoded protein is CASSIKTGDSNQPQHF.